Shown below are 17 T cell receptor beta chains from a single sample sequenced in a study of CD8+CD57+ T cells in acquired aplastic anemia. Genomic DNA served as template for TCR beta VDJ and CDR3 profiling. MiXCR, applied by TCRdb to the reads, yields one record per CDR3 protein. The data show hundreds of thousands of distinct CDR3 sequences, about three fifths seen once. Patients sequenced had flow cytometry evidence of CD8+CD57+ cell expansion. The sequenced sample consisted of sorted CD4+, CD8+, or CD8+CD57+ T cells (not recorded which) from PBMCs. Receptors originate from a human donor with aplastic anemia.

The chain joins TRBV19 to TRBJ1-6, with D perhaps TRBD1 (6 bases). This CDR3 spans 16 amino acids. Germline loops: CDR1 LNHDA, CDR2 SQIVND (reference sequence). The V and J ends lost 5 bases and 3 bases respectively, with 14 bases between them. CDR3 DNA sequence: TGTGCCAGTAGTGTCCCGGGACACGACTATAATTCACCCCTCCACTTT. Its translation is CASSVPGHDYNSPLHF.

J is TRBJ1-1 and V is TRBV24-1, with D hard to call. V was clipped by 0 bases and J by 4 bases, with 20 bases between them. This CDR3 has 18 amino acids. The germline V gene has CDR1 KGHDR and CDR2 SFDVKD. CDR3 residues: CATSDLVGRDMRSTEAFF. The CDR3 region has the DNA TGTGCCACCAGTGATTTGGTGGGCCGAGATATGAGGAGCACTGAAGCTTTCTTT.

Only one count was recorded for this clonotype. V is TRBV7-9 and J is TRBJ2-2, with a weak D call TRBD2 (7 bases). The CDR3 spans 16 residues. The V end was cut by 5 bases, the J end by 4 bases, with 17 bases between. Per the germline V gene, CDR1 is SEHNR and CDR2 is FQNEAQ (reference sequence). This chain's CDR3 is CASSGKGGPLTGELFF. The DNA for the CDR3 is TGTGCCAGCAGCGGGAAGGGGGGGCCTCTCACCGGGGAGCTGTTTTTT.

The CDR3 is CAISGSGTSLYEQYF. The CDR3 coding sequence is TGTGCCATCAGTGGATCCGGGACTAGTCTCTACGAGCAGTACTTC. This rearrangement joins TRBV10-3 to TRBJ2-7, with 8 bases lining up with TRBD2. CDR1 ENHRY and CDR2 SYGVKD come from the germline V gene. This CDR3 spans 15 amino acids. The V gene end was trimmed by 4 bases and the J gene end by 3 bases; junction bases not matched to a gene: 8.

The sample holds many counts of this clonotype. J is TRBJ2-3 and V is TRBV5-1; the D gene is possibly TRBD2 (5 bases). Trimming took 0 bases from V and 1 from J, leaving 12 bases between them. Per germline, CDR1 SGHRS and CDR2 YFSETQ. The CDR3 length is 16 residues. The CDR3, as DNA: TGCGCCAGCAGCTTGGCCGGGGTAAGCGGCACAGATACGCAGTATTTT. It is translated as CASSLAGVSGTDTQYF.

The chain carries TRBV20-1 and TRBJ2-3; 9 nucleotides agree with TRBD2. CDR3 length equals 14 residues. Losses at the gene ends were 7 bases for V and 4 bases for J; bases not matched to a gene: 9. Germline values: CDR1 DFQATT, CDR2 SNEGSKA (reference sequence). This CDR3 reads CSVSGGGAADTQYF. In DNA, the CDR3 is TGCAGTGTATCCGGCGGGGGGGCCGCAGATACGCAGTATTTT.

The J gene is TRBJ2-7, the V gene TRBV10-3; 9 bases align to TRBD1. The CDR3 is 13 residues long. The J segment lost 4 bases and the V segment lost 6 bases, leaving 4 bases of the junction unmatched. Germline V gene data show CDR1 as ENHRY and CDR2 as SYGVKD. For the CDR3, the DNA is TGTGCCATCAGCCGGGACAGGGAATACGAGCAGTACTTC. Translated, it gives CAISRDREYEQYF.

This clonotype was seen a handful of times. The V gene is TRBV15, the J gene TRBJ1-6; D is uncertain. The CDR3 is 13 amino acids. V lost 0 bases and J lost 8, with 5 bases in between. CDR1 and CDR2 from the germline V gene are LNHNV and YYDKDF (reference sequence). The CDR3 DNA follows: TGTGCCACCAGCAGAGATTCCTATTCACCCCTCCACTTT. It codes for CATSRDSYSPLHF.

This clonotype was picked up many times. The genes are TRBV27 and TRBJ2-7; D could derive from TRBD1 or TRBD2 (5 bases each). CDR3 length: 14 amino acids. The germline V gene has CDR1 MNHEY and CDR2 SMNVEV (reference sequence). The V end was cut by 5 bases, the J end by 0 bases, with 11 bases between. As DNA, the CDR3 is TGTGCCAGCAGTCCCCGGGACGTCTCCTACGAGCAGTACTTC. This encodes CASSPRDVSYEQYF.

V and J are TRBV19 and TRBJ2-3; no reliable D call. Trimming removed 2 bases from V and 0 bases from J, with 6 bases in between. This CDR3 spans 14 amino acids. The V gene's germline CDR1 is LNHDA and CDR2 SQIVND (reference sequence). The DNA of the CDR3 is TGTGCCAGTAGTATAAAGGCGAGCACAGATACGCAGTATTTT. It codes for CASSIKASTDTQYF.

The V call is TRBV19, the J call TRBJ2-3; the D is unclear. Germline CDR1 reads LNHDA; CDR2 reads SQIVND (reference sequence). The CDR3 loop spans 12 amino acids. The V end lost 6 bases, the J end lost 2 bases, and 6 bases lay between the germline ends. CDR3 nucleotide sequence: TGTGCCAGTAGGCAATCCACAGATACGCAGTATTTT. Amino acids: CASRQSTDTQYF. Full variable domain (outside the CDR3, taken from reference TRBV19 and TRBJ2-3): DGGITQSPKYLFRKEGQNVTLSCEQNLNHDAMYWYRQDPGQGLRLIYYSQIVNDFQKGDIAEGYSVSREKKESFPLTVTSAQKNPTAFYLCASRQSTDTQYFGPGTRLTVL.

Remarks on this clonotype: A read error may explain this, as a much larger clone is one base away. V usage is TRBV29-1 and J usage is TRBJ2-7, with D possibly matching TRBD1 (5 bases). Germline CDR1 SQVTM, CDR2 ANQGSEA. CDR3 size: 13 residues. This CDR3 is CSALGHLSYEQHF. In DNA form, the CDR3 reads TGCAGCGCCCTTGGACACCTCTCCTACGAGCAGCACTTC.

This clonotype occurred many times. The J gene is TRBJ1-2, the V gene TRBV29-1, with D tentatively TRBD1 (5 bases). Germline CDR1 is SQVTM and CDR2 is ANQGSEA. The CDR3 has 14 amino acids. With 4 bases removed from V and 7 bases from J, the gap between germline ends came to 19 bases. For the CDR3, the DNA is TGCAGCGTTGGGACGGACACCCGCACCAGTGGCTACACCTTC. This codes for CSVGTDTRTSGYTF.

The chain is built from TRBV10-3 and TRBJ1-5; D unresolved. Germline loops: CDR1 ENHRY, CDR2 SYGVKD. The CDR3 loop spans 13 amino acids. V gave up 2 bases and J gave up 8 bases, with 10 bases separating them. CDR3 loop: CAISETTSEPQHF. The CDR3 DNA reads as TGTGCCATCAGTGAGACTACTAGTGAGCCCCAGCATTTT.

V usage is TRBV5-1 and J usage is TRBJ2-2; TRBD1 agrees at 8 bases. Germline CDR1 and CDR2: SGHRS and YFSETQ. CDR3 length equals 16 residues. J lost 2 bases, V lost 3 bases, and 6 bases had no gene match. CDR3 protein: CASSWATGGNTGELFF. CDR3 sequence (DNA): TGCGCCAGCAGCTGGGCCACAGGGGGAAACACCGGGGAGCTGTTTTTT.

Worth noting for this clonotype: One junction end does not reproduce the germline sequence, and a read error may be involved. The genes are TRBV7-6 and TRBJ1-3, with 11 bases fitting TRBD1. This CDR3 is built from 17 residues. Germline lookup yields CDR1 SGHVS and CDR2 FNYEAQ. CDR3 in amino acids: CASSVGQGAFSGNAIYF. CDR3 nucleotide sequence: TGTGCCAGCAGCGTAGGACAGGGGGCCTTCTCTGGAAACGCCATATATTTT.

This clonotype was counted only a few times. This chain joins TRBV10-2 and TRBJ2-1; the match to TRBD2 covers 9 bases. The CDR3 has 17 residues. Germline CDR1 WSHSY, CDR2 SAAADI. Germline trimming cut 2 bases from V and 12 bases from J; bases unmatched to any gene: 17. CDR3 sequence: CASSEGGGRGGGRGQFF. The CDR3 DNA sequence: TGCGCCAGCAGTGAGGGGGGGGGGCGGGGGGGCGGGAGGGGGCAGTTCTTC.